Following are 10 T cell receptor beta chains from one sample sequenced in a study of T cell changes during pregnancy in multiple sclerosis. Data came from immunoSEQ multiplex PCR; TCRdb stores just in-frame clones and leaves some out. The sample has tens of thousands of clones; 94% are singletons. The sample consisted of peripheral blood, taken after pregnancy. The receptor set was obtained from a female donor in good health, enrolled as a control in a pregnancy study.

A single count supports this clone. This chain connects TRBV28 to TRBJ2-1; D is undetermined. This CDR3 has 13 residues. The V gene's germline CDR1 is MDHEN and CDR2 SYDVKM. Trimming removed 6 bases from V and 2 bases from J, with 8 bases in between. The CDR3 loop reads CASSVLTYNEQFF. The CDR3 DNA sequence: TGTGCCAGCAGCGTATTAACCTACAATGAGCAGTTCTTC.

The chain employs TRBV2 and TRBJ1-2, with a weak D call TRBD1 (6 bases). Germline CDR1 SNHLY, CDR2 FYNNEI. The V and J ends lost 6 bases and 6 bases respectively, with 11 bases between them. This CDR3 contains 12 residues. The CDR3 reads CASRPGQNGYTF. The CDR3 nucleotides read TGTGCCAGCAGGCCCGGACAGAATGGCTACACCTTC.

V and J are TRBV7-6 and TRBJ2-2; 8 positions agree with TRBD1. Trimming removed 5 bases from V and 4 bases from J; junction bases left unmatched: 9. Germline CDR1 reads SGHVS; CDR2 reads FNYEAQ. This CDR3 is 16 amino acids long. The CDR3 DNA sequence: TGTGCCAGCAGCCCATATAGACAGGGGAGCACCGGGGAGCTGTTTTTT. The encoded protein is CASSPYRQGSTGELFF.

V usage is TRBV28 and J usage is TRBJ2-3, with a weak D call TRBD1 (6 bases). Germline loops: CDR1 MDHEN, CDR2 SYDVKM. This CDR3 is built from 14 residues. V was clipped by 10 bases and J by 2 bases, with 16 bases between them. The CDR3 spells CAIRGGGNTDTQYF. CDR3 DNA: TGTGCCATCCGAGGGGGTGGGAACACAGATACGCAGTATTTT.

CDR3 protein: CASSQEGTRSGEQYF. DNA for the CDR3: TGCGCCAGCAGCCAAGAAGGGACTAGGTCCGGCGAGCAGTACTTC. The chain links TRBV4-1 to TRBJ2-7; 8 bases line up with TRBD2. Germline CDR1 is MGHRA and CDR2 is YSYEKL. Trimming removed 0 bases from V and 6 bases from J; junction bases left unmatched: 7. The CDR3 length is 15 residues.

The chain is built from TRBV5-1 and TRBJ2-5; 10 nucleotides line up with TRBD2. From germline, CDR1 is SGHRS and CDR2 YFSETQ. This CDR3 has 15 residues. V shed 2 bases, J shed 2 bases, and the junction held 3 bases outside the gene matches. CDR3: CASSFRTSGQETQYF. CDR3 DNA sequence: TGCGCCAGCAGCTTTAGGACTAGCGGACAAGAGACCCAGTACTTC.

This clone was detected once. The rearrangement uses TRBV7-9 and TRBJ2-7; TRBD2 agrees at 8 bases. The trim removed 5 bases at V and 4 bases at J, leaving 7 bases unmatched. The V gene's germline CDR1 is SEHNR and CDR2 FQNEAQ (reference sequence). The CDR3 runs 14 residues. As DNA, the CDR3 is TGTGCCAGCAGCGGGCGGGGGGACGCTTACGAGCAGTACTTC. Encoded protein: CASSGRGDAYEQYF.

The gene calls are TRBV4-1 and TRBJ2-1; D is unclear. The CDR3 covers 13 residues. Germline assignment: CDR1 MGHRA and CDR2 YSYEKL. V dropped 0 bases and J dropped 10 bases, with 10 bases sitting between them. The CDR3 region has the DNA TGCGCCAGCAGCCAAGATCCCAGGTTAGAGCAGTTCTTC. Residues: CASSQDPRLEQFF.

This chain uses TRBV6-4 with TRBJ2-1, with 8 bases matching TRBD1. The CDR3 spans 16 residues. Germline V CDR1 and CDR2: MRHNA, SNTAGT. V shed 0 bases, J shed 4 bases, and the junction held 5 bases outside the gene matches. CDR3 region: CASSDSSGGGYNEQFF. The CDR3, as DNA: TGTGCCAGCAGTGACTCGTCAGGGGGCGGATACAATGAGCAGTTCTTC.

V is TRBV11-2 and J is TRBJ2-5; the D is unclear. This CDR3 has 15 residues. Trimming removed 4 bases from V and 2 bases from J, with 14 bases in between. CDR1 SGHAT and CDR2 FQNNGV come from the germline V gene. The CDR3 bases are TGTGCCAGCAGCTCTGGAGCGAAAGTACAAGAGACCCAGTACTTC. Its translation: CASSSGAKVQETQYF.